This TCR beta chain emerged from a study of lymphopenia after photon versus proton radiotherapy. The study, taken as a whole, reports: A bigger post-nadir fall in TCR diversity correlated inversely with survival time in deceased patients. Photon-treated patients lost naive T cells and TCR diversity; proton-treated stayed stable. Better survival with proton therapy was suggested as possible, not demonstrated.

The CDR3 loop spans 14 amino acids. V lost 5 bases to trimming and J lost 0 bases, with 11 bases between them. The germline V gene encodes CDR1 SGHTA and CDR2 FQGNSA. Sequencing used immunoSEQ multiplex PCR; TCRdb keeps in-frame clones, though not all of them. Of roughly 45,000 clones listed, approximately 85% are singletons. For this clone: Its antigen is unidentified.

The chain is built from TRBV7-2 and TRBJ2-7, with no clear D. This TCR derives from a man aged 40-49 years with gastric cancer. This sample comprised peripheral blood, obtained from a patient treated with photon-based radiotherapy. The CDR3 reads CASSTGPFSYEQYF. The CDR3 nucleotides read TGTGCCAGCAGCACGGGCCCTTTCTCCTACGAGCAGTACTTC.